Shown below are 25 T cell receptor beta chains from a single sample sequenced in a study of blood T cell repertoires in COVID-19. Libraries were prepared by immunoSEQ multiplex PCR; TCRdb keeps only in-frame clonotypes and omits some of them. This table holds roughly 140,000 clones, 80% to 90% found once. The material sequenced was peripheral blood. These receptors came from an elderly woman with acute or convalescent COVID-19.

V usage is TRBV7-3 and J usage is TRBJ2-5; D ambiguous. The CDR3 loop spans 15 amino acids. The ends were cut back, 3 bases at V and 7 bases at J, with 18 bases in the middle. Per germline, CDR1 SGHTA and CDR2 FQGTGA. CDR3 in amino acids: CASSFLGRSHGTQYF. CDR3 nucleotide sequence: TGTGCCAGCAGCTTTCTTGGCCGCTCCCATGGGACCCAGTACTTC.

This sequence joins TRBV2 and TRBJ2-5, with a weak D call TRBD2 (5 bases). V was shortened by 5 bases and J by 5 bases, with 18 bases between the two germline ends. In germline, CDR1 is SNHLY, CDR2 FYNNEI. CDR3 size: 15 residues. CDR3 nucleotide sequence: TGTGCCAGCAGTATCCGGGCCCAGAAGCGGGAGACCCAGTACTTC. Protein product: CASSIRAQKRETQYF. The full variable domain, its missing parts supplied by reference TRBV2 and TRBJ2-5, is EPEVTQTPSHQVTQMGQEVILRCVPISNHLYFYWYRQILGQKVEFLVSFYNNEISEKSEIFDDQFSVERPDGSNFTLKIRSTKLEDSAMYFCASSIRAQKRETQYFGPGTRLLVL.

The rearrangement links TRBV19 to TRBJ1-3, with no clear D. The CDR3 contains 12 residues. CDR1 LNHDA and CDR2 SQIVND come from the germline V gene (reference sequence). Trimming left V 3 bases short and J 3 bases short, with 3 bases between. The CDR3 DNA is TGTGCCAGTAGTATCGGTGGAAACACCATATATTTT. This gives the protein CASSIGGNTIYF. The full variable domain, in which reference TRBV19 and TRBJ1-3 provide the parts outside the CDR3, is DGGITQSPKYLFRKEGQNVTLSCEQNLNHDAMYWYRQDPGQGLRLIYYSQIVNDFQKGDIAEGYSVSREKKESFPLTVTSAQKNPTAFYLCASSIGGNTIYFGEGSWLTVV.

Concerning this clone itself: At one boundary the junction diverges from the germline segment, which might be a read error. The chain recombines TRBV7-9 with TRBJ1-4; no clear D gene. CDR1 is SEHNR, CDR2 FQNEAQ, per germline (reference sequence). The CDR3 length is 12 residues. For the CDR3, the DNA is TGTGCCAGCAGCTTAGACGGGAGTCCTAGGGATTTT. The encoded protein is CASSLDGSPRDF.

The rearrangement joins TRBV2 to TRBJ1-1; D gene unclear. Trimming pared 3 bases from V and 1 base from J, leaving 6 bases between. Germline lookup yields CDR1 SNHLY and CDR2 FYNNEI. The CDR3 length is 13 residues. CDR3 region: CASSDAGNTEAFF. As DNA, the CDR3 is TGTGCCAGCAGTGACGCGGGGAACACTGAAGCTTTCTTT. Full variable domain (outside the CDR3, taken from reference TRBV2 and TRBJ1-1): EPEVTQTPSHQVTQMGQEVILRCVPISNHLYFYWYRQILGQKVEFLVSFYNNEISEKSEIFDDQFSVERPDGSNFTLKIRSTKLEDSAMYFCASSDAGNTEAFFGQGTRLTVV.

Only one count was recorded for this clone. DNA for the CDR3: TGTGCCAGCCAAAACACCGGGGAGCTGTTTTTT. Translation: CASQNTGELFF. The rearrangement joins TRBV6-5 to TRBJ2-2; no firm D call. Germline CDR1 reads MNHEY; CDR2 reads SVGAGI. The CDR3 loop spans 11 amino acids. Trimming removed 8 bases from V and 2 bases from J, with 3 bases in between.

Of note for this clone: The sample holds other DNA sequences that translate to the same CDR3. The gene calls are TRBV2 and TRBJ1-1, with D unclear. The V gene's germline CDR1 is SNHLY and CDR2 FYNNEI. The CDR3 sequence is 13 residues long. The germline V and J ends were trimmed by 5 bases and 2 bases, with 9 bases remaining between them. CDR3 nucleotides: TGTGCCAGCAGTTCTGACTCAAACACTGAAGCTTTCTTT. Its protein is CASSSDSNTEAFF.

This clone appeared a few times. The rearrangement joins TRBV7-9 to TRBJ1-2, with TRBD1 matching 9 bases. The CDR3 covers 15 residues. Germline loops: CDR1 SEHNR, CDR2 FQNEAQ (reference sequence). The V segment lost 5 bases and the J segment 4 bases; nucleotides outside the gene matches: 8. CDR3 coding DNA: TGTGCCAGCAGCGGGGGGACAGGGCGGGCCTATGGCTACACCTTC. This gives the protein CASSGGTGRAYGYTF.

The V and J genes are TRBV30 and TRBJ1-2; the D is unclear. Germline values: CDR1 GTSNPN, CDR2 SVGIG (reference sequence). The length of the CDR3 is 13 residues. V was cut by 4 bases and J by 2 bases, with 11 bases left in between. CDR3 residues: CAWTLDANYGYTF. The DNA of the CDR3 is TGTGCCTGGACACTCGATGCAAACTATGGCTACACCTTC.

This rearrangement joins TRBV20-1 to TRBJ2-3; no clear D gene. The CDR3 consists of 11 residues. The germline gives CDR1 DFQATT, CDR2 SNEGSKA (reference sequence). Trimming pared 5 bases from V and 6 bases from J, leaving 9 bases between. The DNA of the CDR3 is TGCAGTGCTCGTCAGATGGATACGCAGTATTTT. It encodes CSARQMDTQYF.

CDR3: CASSEGLAGVYEQYF. The DNA of the CDR3 is TGTGCCAGCAGTGAAGGACTAGCGGGGGTCTACGAGCAGTACTTC. The chain uses TRBV6-1 and TRBJ2-7; 12 nucleotides align to TRBD2. V dropped 1 base and J dropped 3; count of bases not matched to a gene: 1. Germline V gene data show CDR1 as MNHNS and CDR2 as SASEGT. The CDR3 runs to 15 residues.

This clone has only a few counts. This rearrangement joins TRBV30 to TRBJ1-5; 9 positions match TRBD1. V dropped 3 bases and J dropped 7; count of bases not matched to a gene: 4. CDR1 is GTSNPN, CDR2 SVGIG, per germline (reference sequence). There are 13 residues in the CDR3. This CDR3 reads CAWRRDRGQPQHF. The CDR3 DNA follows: TGTGCCTGGAGACGAGACAGGGGGCAGCCCCAGCATTTT.

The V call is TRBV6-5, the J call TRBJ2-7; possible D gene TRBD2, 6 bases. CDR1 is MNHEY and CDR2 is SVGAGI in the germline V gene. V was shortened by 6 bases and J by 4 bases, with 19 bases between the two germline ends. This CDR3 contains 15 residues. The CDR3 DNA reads TGTGCCAGCAGCCCCGATGCGGGGACCTTTTACGAGCAGTACTTC. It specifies CASSPDAGTFYEQYF.

DNA of the CDR3: TGTGCCAGCAGTTCAGGGGCTAGCGGGGCCGCTGGGTTCTTC. It translates to CASSSGASGAAGFF. The chain has TRBV6-6 and TRBJ2-1; 9 nucleotides agree with TRBD2. With V trimmed by 4 bases and J by 15 bases, 13 bases remained unmatched. The CDR3 totals 14 residues. Germline CDR1 MNHNY, CDR2 SVGAGI (reference sequence).

CDR3 region: CASSLSSTATIPNYGYTF. The CDR3 DNA reads as TGTGCCAGCAGCTTAAGTTCGACAGCAACTATCCCTAACTATGGCTACACCTTC. The chain employs TRBV7-3 and TRBJ1-2; D might be TRBD1 (5 bases). Trimming pared 1 base from V and 0 bases from J, leaving 18 bases between. The CDR3 consists of 18 residues. CDR1 is SGHTA and CDR2 is FQGTGA in the germline V gene.

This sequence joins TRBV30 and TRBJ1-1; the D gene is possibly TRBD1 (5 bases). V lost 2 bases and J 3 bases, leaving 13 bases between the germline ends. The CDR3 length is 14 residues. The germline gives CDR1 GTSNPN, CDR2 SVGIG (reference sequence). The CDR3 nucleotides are TGTGCCTGGAGTCCACTCCGGGGGGACACTGAAGCTTTCTTT. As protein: CAWSPLRGDTEAFF.

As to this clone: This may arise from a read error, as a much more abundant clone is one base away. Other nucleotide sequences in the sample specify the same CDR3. CDR3 nucleotide sequence: TGTGCCAGCAGTTTGAGGGGACAACAGCCCCAGCATTTT. The encoded protein is CASSLRGQQPQHF. The chain has TRBV12-3 or TRBV12-4 and TRBJ1-5, with D maybe TRBD1 (6 bases). CDR3 length: 13 amino acids. V lost 3 bases, J lost 7 bases, and 10 bases lay in between.

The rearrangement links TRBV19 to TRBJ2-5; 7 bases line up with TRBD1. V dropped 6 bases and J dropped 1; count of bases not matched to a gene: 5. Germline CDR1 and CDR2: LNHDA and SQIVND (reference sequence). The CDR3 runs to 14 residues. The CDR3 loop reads CASSRGQFQETQYF. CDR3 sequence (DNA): TGTGCCAGTAGCCGGGGACAGTTCCAAGAGACCCAGTACTTC.

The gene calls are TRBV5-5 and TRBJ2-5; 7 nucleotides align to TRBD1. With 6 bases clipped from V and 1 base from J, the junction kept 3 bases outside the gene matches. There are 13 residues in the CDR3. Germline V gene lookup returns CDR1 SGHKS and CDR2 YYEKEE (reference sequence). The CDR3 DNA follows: TGTGCCAGCACCAGGGACAGCCAAGAGACCCAGTACTTC. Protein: CASTRDSQETQYF.

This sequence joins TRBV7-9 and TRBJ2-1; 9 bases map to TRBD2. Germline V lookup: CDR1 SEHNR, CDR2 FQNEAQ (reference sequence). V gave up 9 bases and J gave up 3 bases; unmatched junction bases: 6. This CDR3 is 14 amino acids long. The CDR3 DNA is TGTGCCAGGACGGAACTAGCGGGCTACAATGAGCAGTTCTTC. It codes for CARTELAGYNEQFF.

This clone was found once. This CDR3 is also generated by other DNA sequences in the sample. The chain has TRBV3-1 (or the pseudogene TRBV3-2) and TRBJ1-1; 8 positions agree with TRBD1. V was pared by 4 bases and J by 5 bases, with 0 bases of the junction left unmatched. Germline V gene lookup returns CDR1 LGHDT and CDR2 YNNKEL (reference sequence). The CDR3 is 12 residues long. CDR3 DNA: TGTGCCAGCAGCCGGACAGGGACTGAAGCTTTCTTT. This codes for CASSRTGTEAFF.

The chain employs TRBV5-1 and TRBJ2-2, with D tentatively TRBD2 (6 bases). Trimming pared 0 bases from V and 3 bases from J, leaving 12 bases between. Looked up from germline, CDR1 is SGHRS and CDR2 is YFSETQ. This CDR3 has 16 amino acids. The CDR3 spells CASSLAQGLYTGELFF. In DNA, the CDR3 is TGCGCCAGCAGCTTGGCCCAGGGACTCTACACCGGGGAGCTGTTTTTT.

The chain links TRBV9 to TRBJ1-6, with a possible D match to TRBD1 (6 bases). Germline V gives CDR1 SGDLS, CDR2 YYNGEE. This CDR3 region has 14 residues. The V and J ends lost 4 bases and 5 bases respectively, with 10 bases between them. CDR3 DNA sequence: TGTGCCAGCAGCCCCAACAGGGATAATTCACCCCTCCACTTT. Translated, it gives CASSPNRDNSPLHF. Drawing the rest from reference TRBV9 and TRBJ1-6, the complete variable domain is DSGVTQTPKHLITATGQRVTLRCSPRSGDLSVYWYQQSLDQGLQFLIQYYNGEERAKGNILERFSAQQFPDLHSELNLSSLELGDSALYFCASSPNRDNSPLHFGNGTRLTVT.

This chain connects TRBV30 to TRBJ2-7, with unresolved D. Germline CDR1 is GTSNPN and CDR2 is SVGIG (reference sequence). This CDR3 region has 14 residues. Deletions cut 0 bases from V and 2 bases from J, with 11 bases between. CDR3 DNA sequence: TGTGCCTGGAGTGTCCCCGACACGACCTACGAGCAGTACTTC. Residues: CAWSVPDTTYEQYF.

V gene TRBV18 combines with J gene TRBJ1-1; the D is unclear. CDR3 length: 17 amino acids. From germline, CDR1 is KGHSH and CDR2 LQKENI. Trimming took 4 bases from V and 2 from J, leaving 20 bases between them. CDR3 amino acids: CASSHPFVRGINTEAFF. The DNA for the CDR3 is TGTGCCAGCTCACATCCCTTCGTTAGAGGGATCAACACTGAAGCTTTCTTT.